Described below is a single TCR beta chain sequence and its context. The CDR3 spans 13 residues. Germline loops: CDR1 SEHNR, CDR2 FQNEAQ (reference sequence). V was cut by 4 bases and J by 8 bases, with 14 bases left in between. Amplifying from RNA transcripts, the study obtained TCR beta CDR3 regions. A first-round RT-PCR used HTBI primers, followed by a second-round multiplex PCR. One entry per CDR3 protein results from TCRdb running MiXCR on the multiplex PCR reads. The sample yields 740,000 or so distinct CDR3 sequences, approximately 40% seen once. The sample originates from a study of Graves' ophthalmopathy and Graves' hyperthyroidism. Study information: Samples of peripheral blood were obtained at initial diagnosis, prior to treatment of any kind.

The chain links TRBV7-9 to TRBJ1-2; D is unclear. Sequencing was performed on peripheral blood. This TCR was recovered from an adult man with Graves' ophthalmopathy. This CDR3 is CASSSTGIGGYTF. CDR3 in DNA: TGTGCCAGCAGCTCGACGGGTATAGGGGGCTACACCTTC. Together with reference TRBV7-9 and TRBJ1-2, the CDR3 gives the full variable domain: DTGVSQNPRHKITKRGQNVTFRCDPISEHNRLYWYRQTLGQGPEFLTYFQNEAQLEKSRLLSDRFSAERPKGSFSTLEIQRTEQGDSAMYLCASSSTGIGGYTFGSGTRLTVV.